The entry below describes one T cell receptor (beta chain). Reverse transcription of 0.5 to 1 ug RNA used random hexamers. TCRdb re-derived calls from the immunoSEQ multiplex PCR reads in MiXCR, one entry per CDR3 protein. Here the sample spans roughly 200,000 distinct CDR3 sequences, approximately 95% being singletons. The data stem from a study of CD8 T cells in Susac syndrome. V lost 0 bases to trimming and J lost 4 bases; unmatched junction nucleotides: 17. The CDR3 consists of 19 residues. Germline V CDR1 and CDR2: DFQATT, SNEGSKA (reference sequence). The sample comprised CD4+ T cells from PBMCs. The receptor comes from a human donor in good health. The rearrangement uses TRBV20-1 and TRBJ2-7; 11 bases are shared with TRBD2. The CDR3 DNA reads TGCAGTGCTAGAGATCCCACTAGCGGGGGCCCCCTGGGGGGGTACGAGCAGTACTTC. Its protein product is CSARDPTSGGPLGGYEQYF.